The sequence of this TCR beta chain was determined in a study of PD-1 blockade in classical Hodgkin lymphoma. The CDR3 runs 16 residues. Germline V gene lookup returns CDR1 KGHSH and CDR2 LQKENI. V lost 4 bases, J lost 4 bases, and 19 bases lay in between. Time point indicated: newly diagnosed, previously untreated cHL patient sample. As concerns this clone: Its target is not known.

General observations from the study: Healthy donors were reported to have higher baseline TCR diversity than newly diagnosed patients.

TCRdb keeps only in-frame clones here, not all; method: immunoSEQ multiplex PCR. The table has about 33,000 clones, 94% seen once; the top ten hold 2.3%. The V gene is TRBV18, the J gene TRBJ1-1; D is ambiguous. The sequence was collected from a human donor with classical Hodgkin lymphoma. Sequenced: peripheral blood mononuclear cells (PBMCs). CDR3 DNA sequence: TGTGCCAGCTCACTGTTTTCAGACCTATTGGTCACTGAAGCTTTCTTT. It encodes CASSLFSDLLVTEAFF.